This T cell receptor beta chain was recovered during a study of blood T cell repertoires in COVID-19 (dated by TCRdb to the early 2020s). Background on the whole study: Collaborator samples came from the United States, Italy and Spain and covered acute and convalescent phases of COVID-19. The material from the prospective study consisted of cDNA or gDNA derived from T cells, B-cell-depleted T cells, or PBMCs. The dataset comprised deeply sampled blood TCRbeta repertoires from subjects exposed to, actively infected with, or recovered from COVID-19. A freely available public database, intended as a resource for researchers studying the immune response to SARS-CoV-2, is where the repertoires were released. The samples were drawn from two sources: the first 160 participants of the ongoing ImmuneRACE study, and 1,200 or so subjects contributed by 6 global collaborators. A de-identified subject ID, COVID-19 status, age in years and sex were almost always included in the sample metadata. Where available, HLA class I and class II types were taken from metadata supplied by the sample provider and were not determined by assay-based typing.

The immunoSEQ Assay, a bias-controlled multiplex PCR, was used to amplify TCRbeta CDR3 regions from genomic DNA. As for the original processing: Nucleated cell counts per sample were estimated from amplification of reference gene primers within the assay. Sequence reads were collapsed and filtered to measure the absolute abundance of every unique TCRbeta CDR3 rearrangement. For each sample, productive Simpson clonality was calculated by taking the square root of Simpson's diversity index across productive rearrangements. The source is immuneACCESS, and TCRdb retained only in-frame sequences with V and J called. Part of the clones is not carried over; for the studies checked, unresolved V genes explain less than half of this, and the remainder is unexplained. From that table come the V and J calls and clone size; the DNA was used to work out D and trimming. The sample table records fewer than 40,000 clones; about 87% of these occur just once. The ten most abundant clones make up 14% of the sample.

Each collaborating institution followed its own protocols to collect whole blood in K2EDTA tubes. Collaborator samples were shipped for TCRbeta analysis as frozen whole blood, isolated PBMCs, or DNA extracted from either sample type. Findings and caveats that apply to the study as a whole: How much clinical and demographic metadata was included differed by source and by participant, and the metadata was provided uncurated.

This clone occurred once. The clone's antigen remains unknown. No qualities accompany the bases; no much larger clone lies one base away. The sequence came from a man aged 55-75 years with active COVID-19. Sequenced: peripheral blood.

This receptor carries the CDR3 CASSHPGLRGQGISLSGANVLTF. The DNA reads TGTGCCAGCAGCCATCCGGGTCTGCGGGGGCAGGGGATTTCCCTCTCTGGGGCCAACGTCCTGACTTTC. The sequence is built from TRBV14 and TRBJ2-6; matching of 7 bases hints at TRBD2 as the D gene. Reading the germline V gene gives CDR1 SGHDN and CDR2 FVKESK. From the cysteine up to the phenylalanine, the CDR3 has a length of 23 residues. The read is trimmed to its CDR3 DNA, 69 bases read in frame from base 1. At the junction V is shortened by 3 bases and J by 0 bases, with 30 bases in between.